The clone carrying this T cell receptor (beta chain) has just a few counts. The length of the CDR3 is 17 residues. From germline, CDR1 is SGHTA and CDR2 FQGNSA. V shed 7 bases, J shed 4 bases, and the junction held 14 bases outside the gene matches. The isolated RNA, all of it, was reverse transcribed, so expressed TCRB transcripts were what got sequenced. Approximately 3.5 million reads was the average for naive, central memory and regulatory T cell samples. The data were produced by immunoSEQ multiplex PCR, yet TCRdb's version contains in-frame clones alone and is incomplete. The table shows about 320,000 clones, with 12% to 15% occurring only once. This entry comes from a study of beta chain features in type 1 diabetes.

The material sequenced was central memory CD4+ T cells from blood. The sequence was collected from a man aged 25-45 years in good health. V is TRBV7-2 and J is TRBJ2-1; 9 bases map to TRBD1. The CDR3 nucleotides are TGTGCCAGCATGTTGGAATCCGGGACAGGGACTTACAATGAGCAGTTCTTC. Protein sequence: CASMLESGTGTYNEQFF. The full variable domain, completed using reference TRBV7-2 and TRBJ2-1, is GAGVSQSPSNKVTEKGKDVELRCDPISGHTALYWYRQSLGQGLEFLIYFQGNSAPDKSGLPSDRFSAERTGGSVSTLTIQRTQQEDSAVYLCASMLESGTGTYNEQFFGPGTRLTVL.